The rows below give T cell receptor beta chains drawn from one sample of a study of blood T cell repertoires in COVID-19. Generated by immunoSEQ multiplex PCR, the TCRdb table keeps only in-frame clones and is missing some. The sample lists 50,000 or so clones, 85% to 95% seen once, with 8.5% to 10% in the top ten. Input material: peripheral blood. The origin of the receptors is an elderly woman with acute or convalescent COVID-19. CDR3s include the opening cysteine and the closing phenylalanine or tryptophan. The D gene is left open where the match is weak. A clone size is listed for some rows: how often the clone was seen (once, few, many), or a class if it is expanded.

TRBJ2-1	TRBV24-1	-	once	TGTGCCACCAGTGACCCCGGGGGAGTGAATGAGCAGTTCTTC	CATSDPGGVNEQFF
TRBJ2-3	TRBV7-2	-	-	TGTGCCAGCAGCGTGCAGGCCCACACAGATACGCAGTATTTT	CASSVQAHTDTQYF
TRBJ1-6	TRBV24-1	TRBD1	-	TGTGCCACCAGTGACCGACAGGGGAACTATAATTCACCCCTCCACTTT	CATSDRQGNYNSPLHF
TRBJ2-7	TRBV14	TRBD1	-	TGTGCCAGCAGCCAGGGGACAGGGGAATACGAGCAGTACTTC	CASSQGTGEYEQYF
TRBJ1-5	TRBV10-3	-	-	TGTGCCATCAGTAAGGAAACAGGGTCCCAGCCCCAGCATTTT	CAISKETGSQPQHF
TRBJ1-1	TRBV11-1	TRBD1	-	TGTGCCAGCAGCAGAGGACAGGGTTCGGGTGAAGCTTTCTTT	CASSRGQGSGEAFF
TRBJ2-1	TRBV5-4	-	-	TGTGCCAGCAGCTTTGGAGGGACCTACTCCCCAAGCTCCTACAATGAGCAGTTCTTC	CASSFGGTYSPSSYNEQFF
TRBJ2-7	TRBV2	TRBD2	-	TGTGCCAGCCGAGGGACTAGCGTCTACGAGCAGTACTTC	CASRGTSVYEQYF
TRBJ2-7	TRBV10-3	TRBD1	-	TGTGCCATCAGTGAGTCGGGACAGTCGAACGAGCAGTACTTC	CAISESGQSNEQYF
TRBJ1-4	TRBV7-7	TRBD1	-	TGTGCTAGCAGCACCGGGACAGGGGGTGAAAAACTGTTTTTT	CASSTGTGGEKLFF
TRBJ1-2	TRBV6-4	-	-	TGTGCCAGCAGTGGCGGATCGACAGGAAACTATGGCTACACCTTC	CASSGGSTGNYGYTF
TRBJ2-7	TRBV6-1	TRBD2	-	TGTGCCAGCAGTGTGAGAGTAGGGACTACCCTTGCTGGGTACGAGCAGTACTTC	CASSVRVGTTLAGYEQYF
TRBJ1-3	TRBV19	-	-	TGTGCCAGTACCACAACCGTCTCTGGAAACACCATATATTTT	CASTTTVSGNTIYF
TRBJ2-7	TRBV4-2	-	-	TGTGCCAGCAGCCAGGACCTTGGGACATTCTACGAGCAGTACTTC	CASSQDLGTFYEQYF
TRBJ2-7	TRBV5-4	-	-	TGTGCCAGCAGCTTGGCCCTAGGACAGTCCCACGAGCAGTACTTC	CASSLALGQSHEQYF
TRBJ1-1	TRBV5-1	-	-	TGCGCCAGCAGCCTGGGTAGCGTGGCGAACACTGAAGCTTTCTTT	CASSLGSVANTEAFF
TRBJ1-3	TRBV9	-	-	TGTGCCAGCAGCGTAGATCTGACGGGGGGAAACACCATATATTTT	CASSVDLTGGNTIYF
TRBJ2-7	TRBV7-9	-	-	TGTGCCAGCAGCTTAGCCGAGGGAATGTCCCACCAATACTTC	CASSLAEGMSHQYF
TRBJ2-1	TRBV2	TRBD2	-	TGTGCCAGCAGGAGGGGGTTGGGACTAGATGGCAATGAGCAGTTCTTC	CASRRGLGLDGNEQFF
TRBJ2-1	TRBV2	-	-	TGTGCCAGCAGGGAGAGGACAGCCGTATACAATGAGCAGTTCTTC	CASRERTAVYNEQFF
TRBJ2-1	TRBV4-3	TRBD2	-	TGCGCCAGCAGCCAAATGCCCTCCCGTAGCGGGAAGCCCCATGAGCAGTTCTTC	CASSQMPSRSGKPHEQFF
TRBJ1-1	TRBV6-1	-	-	TGTGCCAGCAGTGAATGGAGGGTGGGGTTATTAAACACTGAAGCTTTCTTT	CASSEWRVGLLNTEAFF
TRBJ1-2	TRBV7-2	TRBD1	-	TGTGCCAGCAGCTTAGGGTTCAGGGGGCAGAATGGCTACACCTTC	CASSLGFRGQNGYTF
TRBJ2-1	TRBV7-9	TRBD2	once	TGTGCCAGCAGCTTACGACTAGCGCCACGTTACAATGAGCAGTTCTTC	CASSLRLAPRYNEQFF
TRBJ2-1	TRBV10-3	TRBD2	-	TGTGCCATCAGTGAGGGGGGGACTAGCTACAATGAGCAGTTCTTC	CAISEGGTSYNEQFF
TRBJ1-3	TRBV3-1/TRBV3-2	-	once	TGTGCCAGCAGCCATGGACAGTTCTCTGGAAACACCATATATTTT	CASSHGQFSGNTIYF
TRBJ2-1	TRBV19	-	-	TGTGCCAGCTCACGAGGGCAGTCCTACAATGAGCAGTTCTTC	CASSRGQSYNEQFF
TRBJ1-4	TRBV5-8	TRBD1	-	TGTGCCAGCAGCTTATCCGGGACAGGGAATGAAAAACTGTTTTTT	CASSLSGTGNEKLFF
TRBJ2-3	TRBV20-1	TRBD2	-	TGCAGTGCTAGTCTGGCTAGCGGGAGAAGTAGAGACACAGATACGCAGTATTTT	CSASLASGRSRDTDTQYF
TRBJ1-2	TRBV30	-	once	TGTGCCTGGAGGCTAGGAGGAGGGGCAACTATAACCGGCTACACCTTC	CAWRLGGGATITGYTF
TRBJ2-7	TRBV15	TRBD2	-	TGTGCCACCAGCAGAGAATCTTTCCTAGCGGGAGTAACCCTAAACGAGCAGTACTTC	CATSRESFLAGVTLNEQYF
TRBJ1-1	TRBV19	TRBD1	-	TGTGCCAGTAGTATTCAATCCGGGACAGCGAACACTGAAGCTTTCTTT	CASSIQSGTANTEAFF
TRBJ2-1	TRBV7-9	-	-	TGTGCCAGCAGCCCTTCCTACAATGAGCAGTTCTTC	CASSPSYNEQFF
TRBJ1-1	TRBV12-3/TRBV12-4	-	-	TGTGCCAGCAGTTCCCCTTTTGTAGCTTTCTTT	CASSSPFVAFF
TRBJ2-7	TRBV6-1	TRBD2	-	TGTGCCAGCAGTGAAGCTCGGACTAGCGGGCTCAAACTATTC	CASSEARTSGLKLF
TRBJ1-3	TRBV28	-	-	TGTGCCAGCAGCGTTGGCAGCAGGGCGGCGACAAACACCATATATTTT	CASSVGSRAATNTIYF